This T cell receptor beta chain was observed in a study of T cells in localized non-small cell lung cancer. The study's findings and limits: The appearance of a median roughly 56 of the top 100 tumor clones was seen in adjacent lung. Adjacent uninvolved lung tissue had the highest T cell clonality, exceeding tumor. Multi-region tumor sequencing was not done, so intratumor heterogeneity could not be excluded.

V lost 6 bases, J lost 3 bases, and 12 bases lay in between. CDR1 and CDR2 from the germline V gene are GTSNPN and SVGIG (reference sequence). This CDR3 is 13 amino acids long. This table comes from immunoSEQ multiplex PCR, and its TCRdb copy is limited to in-frame clones, with some not included. The sample has tens of thousands of clones, roughly 84% seen once; the top ten hold around 7.9%. A remark on this clone: The target antigen is unknown.

This receptor was taken from a man aged 35-75 years with stage II lung adenocarcinoma. Sample: PBMCs, taken before any cancer treatment. This rearrangement joins TRBV30 to TRBJ1-5, with D unresolved. CDR3 residues: CACSKGNNQPQHF. CDR3 DNA: TGTGCCTGCTCGAAAGGAAACAATCAGCCCCAGCATTTT.